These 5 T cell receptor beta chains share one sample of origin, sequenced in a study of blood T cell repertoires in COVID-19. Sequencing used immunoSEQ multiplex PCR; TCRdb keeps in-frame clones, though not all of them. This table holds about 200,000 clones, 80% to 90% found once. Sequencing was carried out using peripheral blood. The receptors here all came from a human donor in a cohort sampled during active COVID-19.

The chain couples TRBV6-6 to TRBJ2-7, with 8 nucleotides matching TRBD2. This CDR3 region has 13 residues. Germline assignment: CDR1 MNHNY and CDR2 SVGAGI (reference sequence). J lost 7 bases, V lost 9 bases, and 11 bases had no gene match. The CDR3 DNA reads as TGTGCCAGTGGGTATGCCCGGGAGGGAGAGCAGTACTTC. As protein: CASGYAREGEQYF.

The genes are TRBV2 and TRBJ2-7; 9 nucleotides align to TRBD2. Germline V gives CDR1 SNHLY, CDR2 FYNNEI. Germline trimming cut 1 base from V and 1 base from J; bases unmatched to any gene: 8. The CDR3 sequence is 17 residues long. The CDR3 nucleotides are TGTGCCAGCAGTGAAGGATTGCGGACTAGCGCTTCCTACGAGCAGTACTTC. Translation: CASSEGLRTSASYEQYF. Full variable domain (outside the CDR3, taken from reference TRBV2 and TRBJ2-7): EPEVTQTPSHQVTQMGQEVILRCVPISNHLYFYWYRQILGQKVEFLVSFYNNEISEKSEIFDDQFSVERPDGSNFTLKIRSTKLEDSAMYFCASSEGLRTSASYEQYFGPGTRLTVT.

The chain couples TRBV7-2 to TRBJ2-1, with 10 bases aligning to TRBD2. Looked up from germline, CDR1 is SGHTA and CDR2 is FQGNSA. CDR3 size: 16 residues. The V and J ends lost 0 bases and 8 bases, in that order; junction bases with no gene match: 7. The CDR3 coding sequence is TGTGCCAGCAGCTTAGCAGGAGCGGGAGGGCCTTATGAGCAGTTCTTC. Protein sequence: CASSLAGAGGPYEQFF.

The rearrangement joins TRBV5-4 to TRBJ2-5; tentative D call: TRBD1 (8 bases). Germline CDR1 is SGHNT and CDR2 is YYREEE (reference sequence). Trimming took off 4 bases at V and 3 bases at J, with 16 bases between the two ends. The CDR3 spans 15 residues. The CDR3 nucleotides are TGTGCCAGCAGCCTCTCAACAGGGGGGGAAGAGACCCAGTACTTC. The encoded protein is CASSLSTGGEETQYF.

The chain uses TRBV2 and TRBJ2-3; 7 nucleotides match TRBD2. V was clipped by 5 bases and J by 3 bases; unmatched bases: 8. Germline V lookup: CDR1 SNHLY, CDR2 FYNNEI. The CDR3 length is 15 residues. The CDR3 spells CASSPTLAFTDTQYF. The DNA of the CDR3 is TGTGCCAGCAGTCCGACACTAGCGTTTACAGATACGCAGTATTTT.